A selection of T cell receptor beta chains follows, all from one sample in a study of T-cell reconstitution after alpha-beta-depleted transplantation in children. One entry per CDR3 protein, called by TCRdb with MiXCR from the PCR reads. Of 450,000 to 600,000 distinct CDR3 sequences listed, roughly 33% are singletons. The source was PBMCs from the stem cell graft donor, collected from the stem cell graft. These receptors all come from a human donor who donated a stem cell graft to a child with aplastic anemia. CDR3s include the opening cysteine and the closing phenylalanine or tryptophan. A D gene is named only where the DNA matches it firmly. Some rows have no size entry. The others give once, few or many, or a class for an expanded clone.

TRBV5-1,-,TRBJ1-2,-,TGCGCCAGCAGCTCCGAGGACACGAACTATGGCTACACCTTC,CASSSEDTNYGYTF
TRBV5-4,-,TRBJ2-1,-,TGTGCCAGCAGCCGAACGGATAATGAGCAGTTCTTC,CASSRTDNEQFF
TRBV7-2,-,TRBJ2-5,few,TGTGCCAGCAGCTTAGCTTGGACTAACAACCGGGGGGAGACCCAGTACTTC,CASSLAWTNNRGETQYF
TRBV18,TRBD1,TRBJ1-2,-,TGTGCCAGCTCACCAGGACAGGCCGATTCTGATGGCTACACCTTC,CASSPGQADSDGYTF
TRBV18,-,TRBJ1-1,-,TGTGCCAGCTCACCAAGATACTTGGGGAGCACTGAAGCTTTCTTT,CASSPRYLGSTEAFF
TRBV7-2,TRBD1,TRBJ1-1,-,TGTGCCAGCAGCACCTTACAGGGGGGGGTGATGAACACTGAAGCTTTCTTT,CASSTLQGGVMNTEAFF
TRBV7-3,TRBD2,TRBJ2-1,-,TGTGCCAGTGGACTAGCGGAGTACAATGAGCAGTTCTTC,CASGLAEYNEQFF
TRBV7-2,-,TRBJ2-4,few,TGTGCCAGCAGCGGTACTATTCTCGCGGGGGCCCGGTACTTC,CASSGTILAGARYF
TRBV29-1,-,TRBJ2-5,few,TGCAGCGTCCTGGGGCCAAACGCACAAGAGACCCAGTACTTC,CSVLGPNAQETQYF
TRBV29-1,-,TRBJ2-5,few,TGCAGCGTTCAATACGGGGGCGGATGGGACCAGTACTTC,CSVQYGGGWDQYF
TRBV7-2,TRBD1,TRBJ2-7,many,TGTGCCAGCAGCTCGCCGGGCTTAATACAGGGGCAAAGCTCCTACGAGCAGTACTTC,CASSSPGLIQGQSSYEQYF
TRBV5-1,-,TRBJ2-7,-,TGCGCCAGCAGCTTAAAGGACAAGCAGTACTTC,CASSLKDKQYF
TRBV7-6,TRBD1,TRBJ1-1,-,TGTGCCAGCAGCGGCCGACAGGGGCTTCGGGACACTGAAGCTTTCTTT,CASSGRQGLRDTEAFF
TRBV4-3,-,TRBJ1-4,many,TGCGCCAGCAGCCAAGATACAGGGAATGAAAAACTGTTTTTT,CASSQDTGNEKLFF
TRBV28,-,TRBJ2-7,-,TGTGCCAGCAGTTTCCTCACTAGCCCGAGGGAGCAGTACTTC,CASSFLTSPREQYF
TRBV4-2,TRBD2,TRBJ2-3,once,TGTGCCAGCAGCCAAGAAGGCGGGAGGTCAGATACGCAGTATTTT,CASSQEGGRSDTQYF
TRBV5-1,-,TRBJ1-5,few,TGCGCCAGCAGCTTTGGGGGGGCTAATCAGCCCCAGCATTTT,CASSFGGANQPQHF
TRBV7-6,-,TRBJ2-1,few,TGTGCCAGCAGCCGAGGTGGACGGTCCTACAATGAGCAGTTCTTC,CASSRGGRSYNEQFF
TRBV7-7,TRBD2,TRBJ2-2,-,TGTGCCAGCAGCGCGTTAGCGGGGCTTAACACCGGGGAGCTGTTTTTT,CASSALAGLNTGELFF
TRBV20-1,-,TRBJ1-2,few,TGCAGTGCTAGAGACAGGGTTTCTACACCCTCCGTTAACTATGGCTACACCTTC,CSARDRVSTPSVNYGYTF
TRBV10-3,-,TRBJ2-3,-,TGTGCCAGTGGGACCTTAGATACGCAGTATTTT,CASGTLDTQYF
TRBV7-2,-,TRBJ1-1,-,TGTGCCAGCAGGCCGGTCGGAGCGAACACTGAAGCTTTCTTT,CASRPVGANTEAFF
TRBV7-2,TRBD1,TRBJ1-2,-,TGTGCCAGCAGCTTAGGGGGACAGGGGTATGGCTACACCTTC,CASSLGGQGYGYTF
TRBV5-1,-,TRBJ2-7,-,TGCGCCAGCAGCTTGGCCGGACCCGGGGTCTACGAGCAGTACTTC,CASSLAGPGVYEQYF
TRBV12-3/TRBV12-4,-,TRBJ1-1,-,TGTGCCAGCAGTGAAAGACAGCACATGAACACTGAAGCTTTCTTT,CASSERQHMNTEAFF
TRBV18,-,TRBJ2-2,-,TGTGCCAGCTCACCACCGGAGGGGCCCGGGGAGCTGTTTTTT,CASSPPEGPGELFF
TRBV20-1,-,TRBJ2-7,-,TGCAGTGCTAGAAGGGGCTACGAGCAGTACTTC,CSARRGYEQYF
TRBV15,-,TRBJ2-3,few,TGTGCCACCAGCAGAGAGCCGGGCACAGATACGCAGTATTTT,CATSREPGTDTQYF
TRBV4-3,-,TRBJ2-1,-,TGCGCCAGCAGCCAAGATAGCGGAGGCTACAATGAGCAGTTCTTC,CASSQDSGGYNEQFF
TRBV5-4,-,TRBJ1-1,-,TGTGCCAGCACCATTTTGCGTGGGGGCGAGAACACTGAAGCTTTCTTT,CASTILRGGENTEAFF
TRBV18,-,TRBJ2-5,-,TGTGCCAGCTCCGAACCAACGTCAGAGACCCAGTACTTC,CASSEPTSETQYF
TRBV15,-,TRBJ1-1,few,TGTGCCACCAGCAGAGCCCGAGGAGTGAACACTGAAGCTTTCTTT,CATSRARGVNTEAFF
TRBV28,-,TRBJ2-2,-,TGTGCCAGCAGCTTGTCGCGGATACGCCGAAAGAACACCGGGGAGCTGTTTTTT,CASSLSRIRRKNTGELFF
TRBV5-1,TRBD1,TRBJ1-1,many,TGCGCCAGCAGCCAGGGACAGTCGGTCGCTGAAGCTTTCTTT,CASSQGQSVAEAFF
TRBV30,-,TRBJ2-2,-,TGTGCCTGGAGTGTACGAGGGAGCGGGGAGCTGTTTTTT,CAWSVRGSGELFF
TRBV5-1,TRBD1,TRBJ2-1,-,TGCGCCAGCAGCTTGGAGGGACAGGGGGATGAGCAGTTCTTC,CASSLEGQGDEQFF
TRBV6-5,TRBD1,TRBJ1-2,-,TGTGCCAGCAGTTACTCGGGGACAGGGGAGGGCTATGGCTACACCTTC,CASSYSGTGEGYGYTF
TRBV12-3/TRBV12-4,-,TRBJ1-5,few,TGTGCCAGCAGTTTTTTGGGACCGAAGGATCAGCCCCAGCATTTT,CASSFLGPKDQPQHF
TRBV6-5,TRBD1,TRBJ1-1,few,TGTGCCAGCAGGGGCAGGGACAGTTCGGGGAACACTGAAGCTTTCTTT,CASRGRDSSGNTEAFF
TRBV7-2,TRBD2,TRBJ2-4,few,TGTGCCAGCAGCTTAGTGGGACTACCTCGGGACATTCAGTACTTC,CASSLVGLPRDIQYF
TRBV6-1,-,TRBJ2-1,-,TGTGCCAGCAGTCGGACGGCGGAGCAGTTCTTC,CASSRTAEQFF
TRBV5-1,-,TRBJ1-1,-,TGCGCCAGCAGCTTGGGAGAGGCTGAAGCTTTCTTT,CASSLGEAEAFF
TRBV3-1,-,TRBJ2-5,-,TGTGCCAGCAGCCATCGAGCGGCTCAAGAGACCCAGTACTTC,CASSHRAAQETQYF
TRBV19,TRBD1,TRBJ2-5,-,TGTGCCAGTAGGGACAGGGTGCAAGAGACCCAGTACTTC,CASRDRVQETQYF
TRBV10-3,-,TRBJ2-3,-,TGTGCCATCAGTGAGTCTCCGGAAACAGGGCCCCCAGATACGCAGTATTTT,CAISESPETGPPDTQYF
TRBV28,-,TRBJ1-2,few,TGTGCCAGCAGTTTATTAGGTGGGGAGTTTACGCGCTACACCTTC,CASSLLGGEFTRYTF